The entry that follows covers one T cell receptor beta chain sequence. Its antigen is not yet known. Within one base of it there is no much larger clone, and no base qualities were kept. At the junction V is shortened by 0 bases and J by 2 bases, with 11 bases in between. The CDR3 starts with the cysteine, ends with the phenylalanine, and has 15 residues. Of the read, only the CDR3 DNA is kept; its 45 bases are in frame from base 1. CDR1 and CDR2, per the germline V gene (reference sequence), are SGHNT and YYREEE. The immunoSEQ Assay was used to sequence TCRbeta CDR3 regions. After extraction, genomic DNA underwent amplification by bias-controlled multiplex PCR, followed by high-throughput sequencing. Under the source paper's analysis protocol: To quantify the absolute abundance of every unique TCRbeta CDR3 region, sequences were collapsed and filtered. T cell fraction was estimated by normalizing TCRbeta template counts to usable DNA, which was measured by amplifying reference genes present in all nucleated cells. Repertoire TCRs were annotated as SARS-CoV-2-specific by exact matching of V gene, CDR3 amino acid sequence and J gene to a known reactive TCR set. The reference SARS-CoV-2 TCR set was derived from MIRA and filtered for enrichment in COVID-19-positive ImmuneCODE repertoires, a step that removed public or cross-reactive TCRs. Using the MIRA antigens, annotated TCRs were further analysed by specific ORF or by position within an ORF. Depth was the summed frequency of annotated unique rearrangements, while breadth was defined as annotated unique rearrangements over total unique productive rearrangements. Two-sided Wilcoxon rank-sum tests were applied when comparing TCR breadth between groups. TCRdb mirrors the immuneACCESS table, restricted to in-frame sequences. Some clones are absent from its copies; in checked studies, under half trace to an unresolved V gene, and the reason for the others is unknown. V, J and clone size reflect that table, while D and trimming were determined from the DNA. The sample table contains about 390,000 clones; only one count was recorded for 70% to 90% of them. Together, the top ten hold 3% to 3.5% of the sample.

The sample comes from a study of Ad26.COV2.S vaccination and SARS-CoV-2 variants (dated by TCRdb to about 2021). For the study in its entirety: Vaccine-arm donors came from COV1001, a multicentre, randomized, double-blind, placebo-controlled phase I-IIa trial of Ad26.COV2.S in healthy adults. Trial participants were randomized into five groups of five, in which low-dose or high-dose Ad26.COV2.S was given once or twice, or placebo was given on both occasions. Ad26.COV2.S was given intramuscularly at 5x10^10 or 1x10^11 viral particles, as a single shot or as two shots 56 days apart. TCRbeta repertoire sequencing served as the tool for gauging how specific and how broad the SARS-CoV-2-reactive T cell receptors were following Ad26.COV2.S vaccination. The TCR-sequenced set comprised about 30 samples: about 19 Ad26.COV2.S vaccine recipients, 5 placebo recipients and 8 SARS-CoV-2 convalescent individuals. Throughout the experiments and outcome assessment, investigators stayed blinded to trial group allocation. Results and caveats for the whole study, not just this receptor: The study lacked the statistical power to compare responses across vaccine doses or regimens. After vaccination, spike-specific CD8+ and CD4+ T cell responses were reported to show substantial breadth. Vaccine and placebo recipients had similar non-spike TCR breadth, a finding consistent with the vaccine containing only spike. Ad26.COV2.S recipients had higher spike-specific TCR breadth than placebo recipients (P = 0.0014). The authors noted that total T cell responses may have been underestimated by the TCR breadth and depth analyses.

The treatment or condition label, as the study defines it: roughly 20 received Ad26.COV2.S at low or high dose, single or two shots; about 5 received placebo; per-sample allocation not given. For vaccine and placebo recipients, the sequenced repertoires came from samples collected on day 63 after the first injection. Cohort 1b enrolled some 25 adults aged 18-55 years at a single site in Boston, USA, between 29 July and 7 August 2020. Ad26.COV2.S was a replication-incompetent adenovirus type 26 vector that expressed a prefusion-stabilized SARS-CoV-2 spike protein derived from the original Wuhan strain.

The starting material was peripheral blood, obtained in a trial of Ad26.COV2.S vaccine versus placebo. This clonotype originated in a person aged 18-60 years who received the Ad26.COV2.S COVID-19 vaccine or a placebo. The V gene is TRBV5-4 and the J gene is TRBJ2-5; the D gene is not confidently resolved. The DNA is as follows: TGTGCCAGCAGCTTGGGGTCGCGCAGTCAAGAGACCCAGTACTTC. It is translated as CASSLGSRSQETQYF.